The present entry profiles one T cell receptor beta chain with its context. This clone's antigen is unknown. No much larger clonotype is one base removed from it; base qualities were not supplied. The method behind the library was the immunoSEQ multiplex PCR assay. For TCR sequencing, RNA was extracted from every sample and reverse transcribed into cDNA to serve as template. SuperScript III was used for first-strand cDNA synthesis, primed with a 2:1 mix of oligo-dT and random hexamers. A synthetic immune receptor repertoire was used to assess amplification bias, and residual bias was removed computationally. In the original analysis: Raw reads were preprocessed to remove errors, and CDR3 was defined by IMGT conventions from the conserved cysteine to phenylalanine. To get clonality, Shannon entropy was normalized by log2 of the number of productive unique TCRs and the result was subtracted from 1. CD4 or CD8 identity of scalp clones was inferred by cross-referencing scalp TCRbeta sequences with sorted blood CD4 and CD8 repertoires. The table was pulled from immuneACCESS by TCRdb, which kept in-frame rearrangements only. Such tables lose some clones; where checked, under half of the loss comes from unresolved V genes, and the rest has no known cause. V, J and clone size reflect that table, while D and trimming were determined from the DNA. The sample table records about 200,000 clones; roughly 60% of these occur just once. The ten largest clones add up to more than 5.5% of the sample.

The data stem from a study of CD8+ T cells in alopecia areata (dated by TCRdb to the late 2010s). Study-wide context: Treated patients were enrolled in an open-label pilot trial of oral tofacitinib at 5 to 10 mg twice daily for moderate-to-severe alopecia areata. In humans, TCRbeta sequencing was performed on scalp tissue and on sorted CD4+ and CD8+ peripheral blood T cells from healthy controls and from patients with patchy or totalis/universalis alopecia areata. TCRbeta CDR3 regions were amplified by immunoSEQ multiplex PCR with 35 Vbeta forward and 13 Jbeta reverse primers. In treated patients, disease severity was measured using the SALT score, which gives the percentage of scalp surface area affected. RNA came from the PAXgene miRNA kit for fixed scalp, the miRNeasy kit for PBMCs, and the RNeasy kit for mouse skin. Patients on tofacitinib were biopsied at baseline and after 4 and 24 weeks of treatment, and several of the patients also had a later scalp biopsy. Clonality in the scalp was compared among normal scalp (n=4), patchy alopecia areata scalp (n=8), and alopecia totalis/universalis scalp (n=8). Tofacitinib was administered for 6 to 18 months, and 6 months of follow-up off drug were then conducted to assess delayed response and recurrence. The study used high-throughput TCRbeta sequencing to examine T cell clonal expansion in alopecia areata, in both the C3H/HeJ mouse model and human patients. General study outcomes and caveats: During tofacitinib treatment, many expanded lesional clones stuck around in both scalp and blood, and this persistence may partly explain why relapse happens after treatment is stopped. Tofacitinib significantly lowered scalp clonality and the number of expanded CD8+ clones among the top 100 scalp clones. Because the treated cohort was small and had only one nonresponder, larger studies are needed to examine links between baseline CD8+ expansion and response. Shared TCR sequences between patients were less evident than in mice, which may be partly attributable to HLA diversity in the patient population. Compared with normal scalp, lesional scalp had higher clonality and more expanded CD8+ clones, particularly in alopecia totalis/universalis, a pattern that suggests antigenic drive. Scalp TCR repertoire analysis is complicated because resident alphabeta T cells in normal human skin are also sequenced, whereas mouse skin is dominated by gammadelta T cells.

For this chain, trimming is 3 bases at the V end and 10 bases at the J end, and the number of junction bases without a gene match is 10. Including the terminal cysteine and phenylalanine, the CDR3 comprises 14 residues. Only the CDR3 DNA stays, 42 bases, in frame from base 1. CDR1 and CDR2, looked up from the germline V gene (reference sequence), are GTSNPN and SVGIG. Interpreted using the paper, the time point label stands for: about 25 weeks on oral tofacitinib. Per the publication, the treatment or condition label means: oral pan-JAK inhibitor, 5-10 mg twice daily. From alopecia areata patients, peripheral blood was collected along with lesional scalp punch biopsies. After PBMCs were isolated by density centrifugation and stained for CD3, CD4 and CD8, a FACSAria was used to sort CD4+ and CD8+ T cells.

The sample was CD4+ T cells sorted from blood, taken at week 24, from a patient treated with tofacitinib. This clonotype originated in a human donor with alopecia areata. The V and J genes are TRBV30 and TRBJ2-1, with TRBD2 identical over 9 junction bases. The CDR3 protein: CAWSLAGARVEQFF. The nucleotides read TGTGCCTGGAGCTTAGCGGGGGCCAGGGTCGAGCAGTTCTTC.